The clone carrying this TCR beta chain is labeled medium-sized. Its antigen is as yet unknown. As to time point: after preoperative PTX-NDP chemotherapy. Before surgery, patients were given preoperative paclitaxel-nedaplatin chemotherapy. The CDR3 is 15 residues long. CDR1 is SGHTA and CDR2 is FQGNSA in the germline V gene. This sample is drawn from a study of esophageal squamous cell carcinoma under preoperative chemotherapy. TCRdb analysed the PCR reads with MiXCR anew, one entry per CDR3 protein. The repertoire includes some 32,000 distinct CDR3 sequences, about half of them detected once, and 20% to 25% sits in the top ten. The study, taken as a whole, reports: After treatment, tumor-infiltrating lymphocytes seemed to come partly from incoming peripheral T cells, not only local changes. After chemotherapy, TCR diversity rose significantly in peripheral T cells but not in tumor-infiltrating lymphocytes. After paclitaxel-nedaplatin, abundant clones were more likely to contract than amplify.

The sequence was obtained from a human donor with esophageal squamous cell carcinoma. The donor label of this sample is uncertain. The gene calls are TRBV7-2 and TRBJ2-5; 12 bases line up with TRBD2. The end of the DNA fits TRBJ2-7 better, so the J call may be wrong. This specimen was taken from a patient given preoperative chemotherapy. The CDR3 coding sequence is TGTGCCAGCAGCTTAGGGACTAGCGGGATCAACGAGCAGTACTTC. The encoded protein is CASSLGTSGINEQYF.